A single sample gave rise to the 14 T cell receptor beta chains below, sequenced in a study of MAIT cells during Salmonella Paratyphi A infection (dated by TCRdb to about 2017). In the paper's terms, the time point label means: after infection, following antibiotic treatment. Using flow cytometry, MAIT cells, defined as Valpha7.2+ CD161+ T cells, were identified and sorted. Overall study outcomes, separate from this receptor: MAIT TRBV usage was oligoclonal with a preference for TRBV20 and TRBV6, and infection appeared not to change this usage.

The library came from 5' RACE. Sequencing used an Illumina MiSeq. In-frame beta chains were kept once TCRdb had trimmed the public reads at Q25 with fastp and called clones with MiXCR. Every entry covers one CDR3 protein and lists the most common genes and DNA from its rows. The sample table contains about a thousand distinct CDR3 sequences; only one count was recorded for more than 20% of them. The ten biggest clones cover about 39% of the sample. The antigens these receptors bind are not known. This specimen was MAIT cells from blood, taken at the last sampling point of the challenge study. The origin of the receptors is a person aged 18 to 75 who was deliberately infected with Salmonella Paratyphi A in a paratyphoid fever challenge study.

By proportion, this clonotype is medium-sized. CDR3 residues: CASSLAGGPTDTQYF. The CDR3 region has the DNA TGCGCCAGCAGCTTAGCGGGGGGGCCGACAGATACGCAGTATTTT. V gene TRBV4-3 combines with J gene TRBJ2-3; 11 bases fit TRBD2. The J segment lost 3 bases and the V segment lost 5 bases, leaving 4 bases of the junction unmatched. The CDR3 runs 15 residues. Germline lookup yields CDR1 LGHNA and CDR2 YSLEER.

Concerning this clonotype itself: Without the conserved terminal phenylalanine or tryptophan, this CDR3 likely stems from a read error. The DNA is left out, because the CDR3 cannot be placed on it with certainty; the CDR3 is given as TCRdb lists it. This chain links TRBV6-1 with TRBJ1-2; the table's D gene call, TRBD1, was not cross checked with the DNA. CDR1 and CDR2 from the germline V gene are MNHNS and SASEGT. The CDR3 is 15 amino acids long, termini counted. CDR3 region: CASSEWTTDAYGDTG.

A few counts support this clonotype. The CDR3 region is CSARDEQNSQETQYF. The DNA for the CDR3 is TGCAGTGCTAGAGATGAGCAGAACTCACAAGAGACCCAGTACTTC. The V gene is TRBV20-1, the J gene TRBJ2-5, with D unclear. Trimming left V 0 bases short and J 2 bases short, with 13 bases between. The CDR3 is 15 residues long. Germline assignment: CDR1 DFQATT and CDR2 SNEGSKA (reference sequence).

In this sample, this clonotype is medium-sized. This chain links TRBV20-1 with TRBJ2-1, with 7 bases matching TRBD2. CDR3 length: 12 amino acids. CDR1 is DFQATT and CDR2 is SNEGSKA in the germline V gene (reference sequence). The junction had 0 bases not matched to a gene; V was cut back by 2 bases and J by 5 bases. The CDR3 reads CSARLADNEQFF. In DNA form, the CDR3 reads TGCAGTGCTAGACTAGCGGACAATGAGCAGTTCTTC.

The chain uses TRBV7-2 and TRBJ2-3, with D perhaps TRBD1 or TRBD2 (5 bases each). This CDR3 is 15 amino acids long. Germline-derived CDR1 and CDR2 are SGHTA and FQGNSA. The germline V and J ends were trimmed by 3 bases and 4 bases, with 14 bases remaining between them. This chain's CDR3 is CASSLGRGTADTQYF. Written as DNA, the CDR3 is TGTGCCAGCAGCTTGGGGAGAGGGACCGCAGATACGCAGTATTTT.

V and J are TRBV20-1 and TRBJ2-1, with D possibly TRBD2 on 5 matching bases. In germline, CDR1 is DFQATT, CDR2 SNEGSKA (reference sequence). This CDR3 contains 12 residues. The CDR3 sequence: CKERTADNEQFF. CDR3 coding DNA: TGCAAGGAAAGAACAGCGGACAATGAGCAGTTCTTC.

As concerns this clonotype: This may come from a read error, since a much larger clone is one base off. The conserved final phenylalanine or tryptophan is absent from the CDR3, which likely points to a read error. This chain connects TRBV20-1 to TRBJ1-1; 8 nucleotides match TRBD1. CDR3 length: 13 amino acids. Germline trimming cut 5 bases from V and 3 bases from J; bases unmatched to any gene: 5. Germline V CDR1 and CDR2: DFQATT, SNEGSKA (reference sequence). The CDR3 DNA reads TGCAGTGCTCTCGAGGACAGGGACACTGAAGCTTTCTTG. Protein product: CSALEDRDTEAFL.

Remarks on this clonotype: The CDR3 does not end in the conserved phenylalanine or tryptophan, so this is likely a read error. The CDR3 DNA is TGTGCCACCAGCAGAGGGGCGGAAAGCACAGATACGCAGTATGGG. Translating gives CATSRGAESTDTQYG. The V gene is TRBV15, the J gene TRBJ2-3; D ambiguous. This CDR3 has 15 amino acids. Germline CDR1 is LNHNV and CDR2 is YYDKDF (reference sequence). Trimming pared 1 base from V and 0 bases from J, leaving 8 bases between.

The rearrangement joins TRBV4-3 to TRBJ2-1, with D tentatively TRBD1 or TRBD2 (5 bases each). The length of the CDR3 is 15 residues. Germline CDR1 reads LGHNA; CDR2 reads YSLEER. V lost 0 bases and J lost 7, with 13 bases in between. DNA of the CDR3: TGCGCCAGCAGCCAAGACGCCGGGACCCTTAATGAGCAGTTCTTC. Residues: CASSQDAGTLNEQFF.

In the case of this clonotype: A much bigger clone sits one base away, suggesting this may be a read error. This rearrangement joins TRBV5-1 to TRBJ2-5; unclear D gene. V lost 4 bases, J lost 5 bases, and 12 bases lay in between. The CDR3 consists of 13 residues. Germline V gene data show CDR1 as SGHRS and CDR2 as YFSETQ. In DNA form, the CDR3 reads TGCGCCAGCAGCATGTACCCTGGGGAGACCCAGTACTTC. Translated, it gives CASSMYPGETQYF. The full variable domain, rest sourced from reference TRBV5-1 and TRBJ2-5, is KAGVTQTPRYLIKTRGQQVTLSCSPISGHRSVSWYQQTPGQGLQFLFEYFSETQRNKGNFPGRFSGRQFSNSRSEMNVSTLELGDSALYLCASSMYPGETQYFGPGTRLLVL.

This chain connects TRBV29-1 to TRBJ1-4; D is ambiguous. The CDR3 sequence is 12 residues long. Germline CDR1 is SQVTM and CDR2 is ANQGSEA. V was clipped by 7 bases and J by 6 bases, with 12 bases between them. In nucleotides, the CDR3 is TGCAGCGCTGGTCGGGTCCATGAAAAACTGTTTTTT. It translates to CSAGRVHEKLFF. Looking up the rest from reference TRBV29-1 and TRBJ1-4 gives the full variable domain: SAVISQKPSRDICQRGTSLTIQCQVDSQVTMMFWYRQQPGQSLTLIATANQGSEATYESGFVIDKFPISRPNLTFSTLTVSNMSPEDSSIYLCSAGRVHEKLFFGSGTQLSVL.

This clonotype turned up a few times. CDR3 DNA sequence: TGCAGTGCTAGAGAGACAGGGGATAGCGGCACTGAAGCTTTCTTT. It yields the protein CSARETGDSGTEAFF. The chain couples TRBV20-1 to TRBJ1-1, with 8 nucleotides matching TRBD1. The CDR3 runs to 15 residues. Germline V lookup: CDR1 DFQATT, CDR2 SNEGSKA (reference sequence). The J segment lost 4 bases and the V segment lost 0 bases, leaving 7 bases of the junction unmatched.

The genes are TRBV6-2 or TRBV6-3 and TRBJ2-2; D is ambiguous. Germline lookup yields CDR1 MNHEY and CDR2 SVGEGT. CDR3 size: 13 residues. V lost 6 bases and J lost 8, with 13 bases in between. The CDR3 loop is CASSRSDAGELFF. The CDR3 nucleotides read TGTGCCAGCAGCCGCTCCGATGCGGGGGAGCTGTTTTTT.

The rearrangement joins TRBV6-4 to TRBJ2-1; 10 bases are a match to TRBD2. The CDR3 is made up of 15 amino acids. The V gene end was trimmed by 2 bases and the J gene end by 4 bases; junction bases not matched to a gene: 2. Germline assignment: CDR1 MRHNA and CDR2 SNTAGT. This CDR3 is CASSDTSGDYNEQFF. The CDR3 region has the DNA TGTGCCAGCAGTGACACTAGCGGGGATTACAATGAGCAGTTCTTC.